The TCR beta chain described here comes from a study of blood T cell repertoires in COVID-19. About the study: The study drew acute and convalescent COVID-19 samples from the United States, Italy and Spain.

The table came from immunoSEQ multiplex PCR; TCRdb's copy has only in-frame clones and leaves some out. Seen here are under 110,000 clones, less than 85% observed once, and the top ten hold 11% to 15%. Between the trimmed V and J ends, which lost 0 bases and 4 bases, there was a span of 8 bases. From germline, CDR1 is LGHDT and CDR2 YNNKEL (reference sequence). The CDR3 is 14 residues long. This clone was seen only once. This TCR came from a woman aged 60 to 75 with acute or convalescent COVID-19. The source material was peripheral blood. The gene calls are TRBV3-1 (or the pseudogene TRBV3-2) and TRBJ2-3; no definite D call. CDR3 region: CASSQDFSADTQYF. The CDR3 DNA reads as TGTGCCAGCAGCCAAGATTTCAGCGCAGATACGCAGTATTTT.